The clone carrying this T cell receptor (beta chain) has at least ten counts. Its antigen is unidentified. These data originate in a study of T cell repertoires in cytomegalovirus infection. At the level of the study: The public TCR beta signatures pointed to both CMV infection and matching HLA type. Overall study results and limits: In two of eight donors, the top clonotype was HLA-C-restricted CMV-specific.

MiXCR, run by TCRdb on the reads, gives a single entry per CDR3 protein. The sample has around 280,000 distinct CDR3 sequences; 9.6% are singletons. The CDR3 sequence is 15 residues long. CDR1 MNHEY and CDR2 SVGAGI come from the germline V gene. V lost 0 bases and J lost 4, with 12 bases in between. This chain uses TRBV6-5 with TRBJ1-2; D not certain. Sequenced: PBMCs. This TCR derives from a human donor in good health (CMV status not recorded). Some clones in this sample may be carry-over from other donors' samples. CDR3 sequence reads: CASSYSTGGSYGYTF. As DNA, the CDR3 is TGTGCCAGCAGTTACTCGACGGGCGGCAGCTATGGCTACACCTTC.